This T cell receptor beta chain was identified in a study of post-analysis software for immune sequencing data. The CDR3 consists of 14 residues. CDR1 is SGHRS and CDR2 is YFSETQ in the germline V gene. Incorporated into the TCR beta cDNA libraries were unique molecular identifiers, which served to reduce PCR and sequencing biases. TCRdb independently ran MiXCR on the PCR reads; one entry per CDR3 protein. The sample comprises about 680,000 distinct CDR3 sequences, over 45% of which are singletons, and approximately 10% rests with the top ten. A note on this clonotype: Its antigen is unidentified. A junction boundary mismatches the germline segment, possibly from a read error.

General observations from the study: Normalized Chao1 diversity was significantly reduced in patients versus controls. Patients used about 5 TRBV segments, including TRBV5-6, TRBV5-1 and TRBV20-1, more often than controls.

The TCR sequence derives from a girl aged 2 to 10 with multiple sclerosis. Material: blood. The chain has TRBV5-1 and TRBJ2-5; D could derive from TRBD1 or TRBD2 (5 bases each). The CDR3 nucleotides read TGCGCCAGCAGCTCCGGGACGGCTAAAGAGACCCGGTACTTC. It translates to CASSSGTAKETRYF.